This T cell receptor (beta chain) was sequenced for a study of shared clonotypes between healthy human individuals. Assay used: immunoSEQ multiplex PCR; TCRdb lists only in-frame clones, some missing. The data contain 2 million to 2.5 million clones, 90% to 95% of them seen just once; the ten biggest clones take up about 0.41%. Germline CDR1 and CDR2: LNHDA and SQIVND (reference sequence). This CDR3 contains 14 residues. V lost 3 bases and J lost 6, with 14 bases in between. This TCR came from a young man in good health. Some clones in this sample may be carry-over from other donors' samples. The sample comprised naive CD4+ T cells from PBMCs. The subset: CD45RA+ positively selected. The rearrangement uses TRBV19 and TRBJ1-2, with D perhaps TRBD1 (5 bases). CDR3 DNA sequence: TGTGCCAGTAGTATTACGGGGCCGGGGAATGGCTACACCTTC. Protein: CASSITGPGNGYTF.